Detailed here is one T cell receptor (beta chain). This sample was included in a study of CXCR3-negative and CXCR3-positive naive CD8 T cells. cDNA libraries for TRB were generated by 5' RACE incorporating UMI labels. TCRdb re-called the 5' RACE reads; one entry per CDR3 protein, DNA not given. The sample totals roughly 100,000 distinct CDR3 sequences. The sequence was collected from a human donor in good health. Some clones in this sample may be carry-over from other donors' samples. The sequenced sample consisted of naive CXCR3- CD8+ T cells from blood. Subset given: CD45RO-CCR7+CD27+CD95- naive CD8+ T cells lacking CXCR3 (TNR3-).

The CDR3 loop is CASSLIGQGNEKLFF. The chain uses TRBV28 and TRBJ1-4; TCRdb designates TRBD1, a call that cannot be tested without DNA. This CDR3 has 15 amino acids. The germline V gene has CDR1 MDHEN and CDR2 SYDVKM.